The 24 T cell receptor beta chains below all came from one sample that was sequenced in a study of identical twins (dated by TCRdb to 2016 to 2017). Library preparation employed 5' RACE. These reads were obtained on an Illumina HiSeq 2000. TCRdb reprocessing: public reads trimmed at Q25 with fastp, clones called with MiXCR, in-frame beta chains kept. Here each entry gathers all rows of one CDR3 protein and keeps the most common genes and DNA. For this sample there are about 690,000 distinct CDR3 sequences; about 20% appear just once. Of the sample, approximately 4.5% falls within the top ten clones. This sample also belongs to another study, concerning T cells expressing NK-cell markers.

The sample was PBMCs. These receptors originate from a woman aged 18 to 35 in good health.

The genes are TRBV6-2 or TRBV6-3 and TRBJ2-7, with D perhaps matching TRBD1 or TRBD2 (5 bases each). Per germline, CDR1 MNHEY and CDR2 SVGEGT. This CDR3 spans 13 amino acids. Between the trimmed V and J ends, which lost 8 bases and 6 bases, there was a span of 17 bases. The CDR3 spells CASARYGTGEQYF. CDR3 nucleotide sequence: TGTGCCAGCGCCCGGTATGGGACGGGCGAGCAGTACTTC.

This clonotype was recorded once. The V and J genes are TRBV4-3 and TRBJ2-3; a possible D gene is TRBD2 (5 bases). Germline V CDR1 and CDR2: LGHNA, YSLEER. The CDR3 is made up of 16 amino acids. Trimming shortened V by 6 bases and J by 0 bases, and 16 bases separated the two germline ends. The DNA of the CDR3 is TGCGCCAGCAGTCTGGCAGCGGAACCTAGCACAGATACGCAGTATTTT. It translates to CASSLAAEPSTDTQYF.

The J gene is TRBJ2-7, the V gene TRBV4-2; D perhaps matches TRBD2 (5 bases). V was clipped by 2 bases and J by 1 base, with 9 bases between them. The germline V gene has CDR1 LGHNA and CDR2 YNFKEQ. The CDR3 covers 14 residues. The CDR3 region is CASSQFERSYEQYF. The CDR3 DNA follows: TGTGCCAGCAGCCAATTCGAGCGGTCCTACGAGCAGTACTTC.

The chain is built from TRBV6-1 and TRBJ1-5, with TRBD1 as a possible D gene (5 bases). Trimming cost V 3 bases and J 7 bases, with 16 bases left between them. Germline V gene data show CDR1 as MNHNS and CDR2 as SASEGT. The CDR3 is 15 amino acids. The CDR3 spells CASSEAGGGWQPQHF. The CDR3 coding sequence is TGTGCCAGCAGTGAGGCGGGGGGAGGATGGCAGCCCCAGCATTTT.

The chain links TRBV2 to TRBJ1-1; 7 bases fit TRBD1. This CDR3 region has 14 residues. Per germline, CDR1 SNHLY and CDR2 FYNNEI. V was clipped by 8 bases and J by 1 base; unmatched bases: 7. The CDR3 loop is CASREGATNTEAFF. CDR3 DNA sequence: TGTGCCAGCCGAGAGGGGGCTACGAACACTGAAGCTTTCTTT. The whole variable domain, remainder taken from reference TRBV2 and TRBJ1-1, is EPEVTQTPSHQVTQMGQEVILRCVPISNHLYFYWYRQILGQKVEFLVSFYNNEISEKSEIFDDQFSVERPDGSNFTLKIRSTKLEDSAMYFCASREGATNTEAFFGQGTRLTVV.

The chain carries TRBV6-1 and TRBJ1-1; D is ambiguous. Per the germline V gene, CDR1 is MNHNS and CDR2 is SASEGT. This CDR3 has 11 amino acids. V lost 6 bases and J lost 11, with 13 bases in between. The CDR3 DNA follows: TGTGCCAGCAGCGCCAGGCGGAGGGCTTTCTTT. The encoded protein is CASSARRRAFF.

This clonotype was seen a few times. V usage is TRBV28 and J usage is TRBJ2-1; no reliable D call. The CDR3 totals 13 residues. V was trimmed by 5 bases and J by 10 bases, leaving 15 bases between them. CDR1 and CDR2 (germline): MDHEN, SYDVKM. The CDR3 is CASSPLPGYEQFF. The CDR3 DNA follows: TGTGCCAGCAGTCCGCTCCCAGGCTACGAGCAGTTCTTC.

The CDR3 bases are TGTGCCAGCAGCGTTAGCGGGCGCACCTACAATGAGCAGTTCTTC. Translating gives CASSVSGRTYNEQFF. This chain joins TRBV9 and TRBJ2-1; 7 bases agree with TRBD2. Unmatched junction bases numbered 4, after V lost 2 bases and J lost 2 bases. CDR1 and CDR2 (germline): SGDLS, YYNGEE. This CDR3 contains 15 residues.

The chain has TRBV9 and TRBJ1-4, with TRBD1 identical over 9 bases. Unmatched junction bases numbered 8, after V lost 4 bases and J lost 4 bases. Germline V lookup: CDR1 SGDLS, CDR2 YYNGEE. The CDR3 sequence is 16 residues long. CDR3 sequence reads: CASSLRDRADNEKLFF. As DNA, the CDR3 is TGTGCCAGCAGCTTGCGGGACAGGGCCGATAATGAAAAACTGTTTTTT.

This clonotype was observed a handful of times. The V call is TRBV6-1, the J call TRBJ2-1; TRBD1 matches 7 bases. V shed 7 bases and J 3 bases; nucleotides not matched to a gene: 3. CDR1 and CDR2 from the germline V gene are MNHNS and SASEGT. CDR3 size: 13 residues. The CDR3 bases are TGTGCCAGCACAGGGGGAGTCTACAATGAGCAGTTCTTC. Translating it yields CASTGGVYNEQFF.

In its sample, this clonotype was seen a few times. The DNA for the CDR3 is TGTGCCAGCAGCCCGACTTTTCAGCCCCAGCATTTT. It codes for CASSPTFQPQHF. V and J are TRBV2 and TRBJ1-5, with D hard to call. The V and J ends lost 6 bases and 6 bases respectively, with 9 bases between them. This CDR3 spans 12 amino acids. Germline CDR1 and CDR2: SNHLY and FYNNEI.

The chain uses TRBV5-4 and TRBJ2-1; D is uncertain. V was pared by 3 bases and J by 7 bases, with 20 bases between. The CDR3 length is 16 residues. Per germline, CDR1 SGHNT and CDR2 YYREEE (reference sequence). CDR3 residues: CASSSASKASLNEQFF. Written as DNA, the CDR3 is TGTGCCAGCAGCTCGGCTTCGAAAGCGAGCCTTAATGAGCAGTTCTTC.

The V and J genes are TRBV20-1 and TRBJ2-4; the match to TRBD2 covers 10 bases. This CDR3 contains 13 residues. Trimming removed 2 bases from V and 9 bases from J; junction bases left unmatched: 4. The germline V gene has CDR1 DFQATT and CDR2 SNEGSKA (reference sequence). The CDR3 loop is CSARLAGVGIQYF. The CDR3 DNA reads TGCAGTGCTAGACTAGCGGGGGTGGGCATTCAGTACTTC.

In this sample, this clonotype turned up many times. This rearrangement joins TRBV12-3 or TRBV12-4 to TRBJ1-1; 7 bases line up with TRBD1. The CDR3 consists of 14 residues. Trimming at V came to 6 bases and at J to 4 bases, leaving 8 bases not matched to a gene. The CDR3 here is CASRRDRVSTEAFF. Written as DNA, the CDR3 is TGTGCCAGCAGGCGAGACAGGGTGAGCACTGAAGCTTTCTTT.

The chain employs TRBV4-3 and TRBJ2-1, with D perhaps given as TRBD1 or TRBD2 (5 bases each). The V and J ends lost 4 bases and 10 bases respectively, with 14 bases between them. The CDR3 is 13 amino acids. Per germline, CDR1 LGHNA and CDR2 YSLEER. The CDR3 region has the DNA TGCGCCAGCAGCCGGGGACCCCCTGGCGAGCAGTTCTTC. This sequence encodes CASSRGPPGEQFF.

This rearrangement joins TRBV5-6 to TRBJ2-1; D remains unclear. The V gene lost 3 bases and the J gene lost 7 bases, with 8 bases spanning the gap. Germline values: CDR1 SGHDT, CDR2 YYEEEE. The CDR3 length is 12 residues. The CDR3 sequence: CASSSRWNEQFF. The CDR3 region has the DNA TGTGCCAGCAGCTCTCGCTGGAATGAGCAGTTCTTC.

This clonotype has just a few counts. V is TRBV9 and J is TRBJ1-6, with a weak D call TRBD1 (5 bases). CDR1 SGDLS and CDR2 YYNGEE come from the germline V gene. The CDR3 sequence is 14 residues long. V dropped 0 bases and J dropped 7 bases, with 8 bases sitting between them. The CDR3 DNA is TGTGCCAGCAGCGTAGTATGGGGGAATTCACCCCTCCACTTT. It specifies CASSVVWGNSPLHF.

The chain links TRBV29-1 to TRBJ2-3; 10 bases match TRBD2. Germline CDR1 and CDR2: SQVTM and ANQGSEA. The V gene end was trimmed by 4 bases and the J gene end by 2 bases; junction bases not matched to a gene: 6. CDR3 length: 15 amino acids. CDR3 coding DNA: TGCAGCGTTGGTCGGCTAGCGGGAGCCACAGATACGCAGTATTTT. Protein sequence: CSVGRLAGATDTQYF.

This clonotype was counted a few times. This chain links TRBV18 with TRBJ1-4; D gene unclear. V shed 10 bases and J shed 7 bases, with 13 bases lying between them. Germline V gene data show CDR1 as KGHSH and CDR2 as LQKENI. The CDR3 has 12 residues. The CDR3 sequence: CATTPGSEKLFF. DNA of the CDR3: TGTGCCACCACCCCGGGTTCTGAAAAACTGTTTTTT.

V and J are TRBV27 and TRBJ2-7; D tentatively reads TRBD1 or TRBD2 (5 bases each). The CDR3 is 15 residues long. Per the germline V gene, CDR1 is MNHEY and CDR2 is SMNVEV (reference sequence). Trimming stripped 2 bases from V and 4 bases from J, with 15 bases between. CDR3 bases: TGTGCCAGCAGTTTAGGGGACCCCTCTAATTACGAGCAGTACTTC. It is translated as CASSLGDPSNYEQYF.

The J gene is TRBJ1-4, the V gene TRBV11-3; weak D call: TRBD1 (5 bases). Trimming pared 1 base from V and 12 bases from J, leaving 15 bases between. The CDR3 totals 14 residues. Germline CDR1 SGHNT, CDR2 YENEEA. CDR3 sequence: CASSLAYPGLELFF. DNA for the CDR3: TGTGCCAGCAGCTTAGCCTACCCAGGGTTGGAACTGTTTTTT.

A few counts support this clonotype. The genes are TRBV27 and TRBJ2-3; 7 bases are shared with TRBD2. This CDR3 spans 15 amino acids. V shed 6 bases, J shed 4 bases, and the junction held 10 bases outside the gene matches. CDR1 and CDR2 from the germline V gene are MNHEY and SMNVEV (reference sequence). CDR3 residues: CASSSSAAGADTQYF. CDR3 in DNA: TGTGCCAGCAGCTCCTCGGCGGCGGGGGCAGATACGCAGTATTTT.

This clonotype appeared many times. V usage is TRBV7-2 and J usage is TRBJ2-5; 7 nucleotides align to TRBD1. The trim removed 4 bases at V and 5 bases at J, leaving 7 bases unmatched. CDR3 length: 14 residues. Germline-derived CDR1 and CDR2 are SGHTA and FQGNSA. The CDR3 region has the DNA TGTGCCAGCAGCTCCAACAGGGGAAAGGAGACCCAGTACTTC. This gives the protein CASSSNRGKETQYF.

This clonotype turned up a few times. The J gene is TRBJ2-1, the V gene TRBV20-1; perhaps D is TRBD1 or TRBD2 (5 bases each). The V gene lost 5 bases and the J gene lost 0 bases, with 20 bases spanning the gap. The CDR3 totals 17 residues. Looked up from germline, CDR1 is DFQATT and CDR2 is SNEGSKA (reference sequence). CDR3 protein: CSAGRDGDYSSYNEQFF. CDR3 coding DNA: TGCAGTGCTGGCCGGGACGGAGACTATAGCTCCTACAATGAGCAGTTCTTC.